The clone carrying this T cell receptor beta chain was detected ten times or more. Authors of the study amplified TCR beta CDR3 regions from RNA transcripts. The TCR CDR3 first-round RT-PCR relied on the HTBI primer set. Via MiXCR, TCRdb re-called the multiplex PCR reads, giving one row per CDR3 protein. The data contain about 360,000 distinct CDR3 sequences, less than 20% of them seen just once; the ten biggest clones take up about a quarter. The CDR3 covers 16 residues. The V segment lost 6 bases and the J segment 2 bases; nucleotides outside the gene matches: 7. This record comes from a study of T cells in Graves' hyperthyroidism and ophthalmopathy. The hyperthyroidism patients had all been newly diagnosed, and their disease duration was under 2 months. Their ages ranged from 18 to 65 years. Uncontrolled infections, other autoimmune diseases, pregnancy or lactation led to exclusion of patients. Clinicians diagnosed patients from clinical symptoms, serum thyroxine and TRAb, thyroid ultrasound and orbital computed tomography. When hyperthyroidism was first diagnosed, the blood sample was taken, preceding any ophthalmopathy symptoms.

The chain has TRBV12-3 or TRBV12-4 and TRBJ2-3; TRBD2 matches 11 bases. Sequenced sample: blood. This TCR came from a woman aged 18-35 years with Graves' hyperthyroidism that later progressed to Graves' ophthalmopathy. The CDR3 region has the DNA TGTGCCAGCAGCGAAGGGACTAGCGGCCTCACAGATACGCAGTATTTT. Residues: CASSEGTSGLTDTQYF.